Below, 24 T cell receptor beta chains from the same sample are listed, as sequenced in a study of OX40 agonist ivuxolimab in advanced cancers. The protocol was immunoSEQ multiplex PCR, while the TCRdb copy is restricted to in-frame clones and leaves out a portion. The sample consists of fewer than 85,000 clones, more than 80% of them appearing once. Here the sequenced sample was CD4+ or CD8+ T cells sorted from blood, taken in a trial of the OX40 agonist ivuxolimab. Source of these receptors: an adult with an advanced solid tumor such as melanoma, head and neck, liver or kidney cancer.

The J gene is TRBJ2-5, the V gene TRBV5-4, with 7 bases identical to TRBD1. Germline V lookup: CDR1 SGHNT, CDR2 YYREEE (reference sequence). The CDR3 runs 13 residues. Losses at the gene ends were 4 bases for V and 4 bases for J; bases not matched to a gene: 4. CDR3 DNA: TGTGCCAGCAGCCCGGGACAGAGAGAGACCCAGTACTTC. Its protein is CASSPGQRETQYF. Full variable domain (rest looked up from reference TRBV5-4 and TRBJ2-5): ETGVTQSPTHLIKTRGQQVTLRCSSQSGHNTVSWYQQALGQGPQFIFQYYREEENGRGNFPPRFSGLQFPNYSSELNVNALELDDSALYLCASSPGQRETQYFGPGTRLLVL.

The J gene is TRBJ2-3, the V gene TRBV21-1; whether TRBD2, the table's D call, matches the DNA was not checked. TRBV21-1 has pseudogene status. This CDR3 region has 13 residues. CDR3 sequence reads: CASTALARDTQYF. The CDR3, as DNA: TGTGCCAGCACCGCACTAGCTCGGGATACGCAGTATTTT.

The CDR3 DNA follows: TGCGCCAGCAGCTTGGTTCCAGGGACGCCCTTTGCCTACGAGCAGTACTTC. As protein: CASSLVPGTPFAYEQYF. V gene TRBV5-1 combines with J gene TRBJ2-7; D may correspond to TRBD1 or TRBD2 (5 bases each). This CDR3 is 17 amino acids long. CDR1 and CDR2 from the germline V gene are SGHRS and YFSETQ. V was pared by 0 bases and J by 2 bases, with 18 bases between.

V gene TRBV28 combines with J gene TRBJ2-1; 7 bases align to TRBD2. J lost 3 bases, V lost 1 base, and 9 bases had no gene match. This CDR3 is 17 amino acids long. Germline CDR1 is MDHEN and CDR2 is SYDVKM. CDR3 nucleotide sequence: TGTGCCAGCAGTTTATTGAGCCTAGCGGAAAACTACAATGAGCAGTTCTTC. This sequence encodes CASSLLSLAENYNEQFF. The variable domain in full, completed from reference TRBV28 and TRBJ2-1, reads DVKVTQSSRYLVKRTGEKVFLECVQDMDHENMFWYRQDPGLGLRLIYFSYDVKMKEKGDIPEGYSVSREKKERFSLILESASTNQTSMYLCASSLLSLAENYNEQFFGPGTRLTVL.

The gene calls are TRBV19 and TRBJ2-1; 9 bases map to TRBD2. Germline CDR1 reads LNHDA; CDR2 reads SQIVND (reference sequence). The CDR3 consists of 22 residues. Unmatched junction bases numbered 32, after V lost 6 bases and J lost 8 bases. CDR3 sequence (DNA): TGTGCCAGTAGCAGAAAACACGGGGGGCCAGGGCGGTCGAGCGGGAGGAGGGATGAGCAGTTCTTC. It specifies CASSRKHGGPGRSSGRRDEQFF. The whole variable domain, remainder taken from reference TRBV19 and TRBJ2-1, is DGGITQSPKYLFRKEGQNVTLSCEQNLNHDAMYWYRQDPGQGLRLIYYSQIVNDFQKGDIAEGYSVSREKKESFPLTVTSAQKNPTAFYLCASSRKHGGPGRSSGRRDEQFFGPGTRLTVL.

The chain has TRBV9 and TRBJ2-7; no clear D. This CDR3 comprises 14 residues. Germline V gives CDR1 SGDLS, CDR2 YYNGEE. V lost 0 bases, J lost 0 bases, and 7 bases lay in between. This CDR3 is CASSVEGISYEQYF. The CDR3 nucleotides are TGTGCCAGCAGCGTAGAAGGCATCTCCTACGAGCAGTACTTC.

This chain joins TRBV29-1 and TRBJ2-7; TRBD1 aligns across 8 bases. The V segment lost 7 bases and the J segment 3 bases; nucleotides outside the gene matches: 17. Germline V gene data show CDR1 as SQVTM and CDR2 as ANQGSEA. This CDR3 is built from 16 residues. The CDR3 bases are TGCAGCGCCGCTTGGACAGGGAGCCCTCTGAGCTACGAGCAGTACTTC. This gives the protein CSAAWTGSPLSYEQYF.

The chain couples TRBV5-1 to TRBJ1-1; D call uncertain. Trimming removed 0 bases at V and 5 bases at J, with 11 bases between. The germline V gene has CDR1 SGHRS and CDR2 YFSETQ. CDR3 length equals 14 residues. The CDR3 DNA reads TGCGCCAGCAGCTTGGTGAGCCCTGGGACTGAAGCTTTCTTT. It translates to CASSLVSPGTEAFF.

V is TRBV5-4 and J is TRBJ1-5; D remains unclear. The V gene's germline CDR1 is SGHNT and CDR2 YYREEE (reference sequence). V was shortened by 0 bases and J by 4 bases, with 11 bases between the two germline ends. The CDR3 has 15 amino acids. The chain's CDR3 is CASSLGVDPNQPQHF. Written as DNA, the CDR3 is TGTGCCAGCAGCTTGGGCGTGGACCCAAATCAGCCCCAGCATTTT.

The count of this clone is one. The chain uses TRBV19 and TRBJ2-1, with D perhaps TRBD1 (5 bases). With 9 bases removed from V and 4 bases from J, the gap between germline ends came to 13 bases. CDR1 LNHDA and CDR2 SQIVND come from the germline V gene (reference sequence). The CDR3 is made up of 13 amino acids. CDR3 sequence reads: CASQRRQYNEQFF. The CDR3 nucleotides are TGTGCCAGCCAAAGAAGACAGTACAATGAGCAGTTCTTC. The entire variable domain, with the rest obtained from reference TRBV19 and TRBJ2-1, is as follows: DGGITQSPKYLFRKEGQNVTLSCEQNLNHDAMYWYRQDPGQGLRLIYYSQIVNDFQKGDIAEGYSVSREKKESFPLTVTSAQKNPTAFYLCASQRRQYNEQFFGPGTRLTVL.

This clone has only one observation. The chain employs TRBV11-3 and TRBJ2-1; D is ambiguous. From germline, CDR1 is SGHNT and CDR2 YENEEA. Trimming pared 5 bases from V and 2 bases from J, leaving 7 bases between. CDR3 length: 13 amino acids. The DNA for the CDR3 is TGTGCCAGCAGCCCCGGCCCCTACAATGAGCAGTTCTTC. Encoded protein: CASSPGPYNEQFF.

The gene calls are TRBV2 and TRBJ2-7; D unclear. CDR1 and CDR2 from the germline V gene are SNHLY and FYNNEI. V dropped 7 bases and J dropped 1 base, with 14 bases sitting between them. This CDR3 spans 14 amino acids. CDR3 in DNA: TGTGCCAGCACCCCACTCGGTGGGTCCTACGAGCAGTACTTC. Translation gives CASTPLGGSYEQYF.

The chain recombines TRBV6-1 with TRBJ1-5; D remains unclear. The CDR3 runs to 15 residues. Trimming removed 3 bases at V and 2 bases at J, with 11 bases between. The germline CDR1 and CDR2 sequences are MNHNS and SASEGT. This CDR3 reads CASSDRGFGNQPQHF. As DNA, the CDR3 is TGTGCCAGCAGTGACCGGGGATTCGGCAATCAGCCCCAGCATTTT.

V and J are TRBV7-9 and TRBJ2-3; D not certain. CDR3 length equals 16 residues. The V gene lost 4 bases and the J gene lost 0 bases, with 14 bases spanning the gap. The germline CDR1 and CDR2 sequences are SEHNR and FQNEAQ (reference sequence). The CDR3 DNA sequence: TGTGCCAGCAGCTCTACCCAAGGATGGAGCACAGATACGCAGTATTTT. As protein: CASSSTQGWSTDTQYF.

The chain has TRBV9 and TRBJ2-2; D unresolved. The CDR3 loop spans 13 amino acids. In germline, CDR1 is SGDLS, CDR2 YYNGEE. V shed 3 bases and J shed 7 bases, with 10 bases lying between them. CDR3 bases: TGTGCCAGCAGCGAGGACCCTGGCGGGGAGCTGTTTTTT. Translating gives CASSEDPGGELFF.

The J gene is TRBJ2-1, the V gene TRBV2; 12 bases agree with TRBD2. Unmatched junction bases numbered 7, after V lost 2 bases and J lost 2 bases. Germline V gives CDR1 SNHLY, CDR2 FYNNEI. The CDR3 is made up of 18 amino acids. CDR3 protein: CASSEFGTSGPTYNEQFF. CDR3 coding DNA: TGTGCCAGCAGTGAATTTGGGACTAGCGGGCCAACCTACAATGAGCAGTTCTTC.

This chain uses TRBV7-2 with TRBJ2-1, with D uncertain. Trimming removed 5 bases at V and 7 bases at J, with 6 bases between. The germline V gene has CDR1 SGHTA and CDR2 FQGNSA. The CDR3 covers 11 residues. CDR3 protein: CASSQRNEQFF. The CDR3 coding sequence is TGTGCCAGCAGCCAGAGGAATGAGCAGTTCTTC.

This chain links TRBV30 with TRBJ1-1; D possibly corresponds to TRBD1 (6 bases). Germline V gives CDR1 GTSNPN, CDR2 SVGIG (reference sequence). Trimming took off 2 bases at V and 2 bases at J, with 9 bases between the two ends. The CDR3 sequence is 13 residues long. CDR3 nucleotide sequence: TGTGCCTGGAGTTGGGGACAAAACACTGAAGCTTTCTTT. Translating gives CAWSWGQNTEAFF.

The CDR3 sequence: CASSLTGGQETQYF. The DNA for the CDR3 is TGTGCCAGCAGCTTAACGGGCGGGCAAGAGACCCAGTACTTC. The chain is built from TRBV7-9 and TRBJ2-5, with D possibly matching TRBD2 (5 bases). Trimming left V 2 bases short and J 2 bases short, with 9 bases between. CDR1 is SEHNR, CDR2 FQNEAQ, per germline (reference sequence). The CDR3 has 14 residues.

This clone has just one count. J is TRBJ2-1 and V is TRBV5-1; the D call may be TRBD1 or TRBD2 (6 bases each). Per germline, CDR1 SGHRS and CDR2 YFSETQ. V was cut by 2 bases and J by 8 bases, with 14 bases left in between. The CDR3 loop spans 14 amino acids. CDR3 loop: CASSFNVGGYEQFF. CDR3 nucleotides: TGCGCCAGCAGCTTCAATGTAGGGGGGTATGAGCAGTTCTTC. The full variable domain, with the rest looked up from reference TRBV5-1 and TRBJ2-1, is KAGVTQTPRYLIKTRGQQVTLSCSPISGHRSVSWYQQTPGQGLQFLFEYFSETQRNKGNFPGRFSGRQFSNSRSEMNVSTLELGDSALYLCASSFNVGGYEQFFGPGTRLTVL.

This chain connects TRBV15 to TRBJ2-4; D not certain. The germline CDR1 and CDR2 sequences are LNHNV and YYDKDF (reference sequence). CDR3 length equals 14 residues. V was pared by 10 bases and J by 0 bases, with 13 bases between. DNA for the CDR3: TGTGCCATAGCTGGGCCCCTAGCCAAAAACATTCAGTACTTC. Protein product: CAIAGPLAKNIQYF.

As to this clone: The germline gene is not matched at one end of the junction; a read error may be the cause. The chain combines TRBV7-7 with TRBJ2-5; D is possibly TRBD1 or TRBD2 (6 bases each). Germline V lookup: CDR1 SSHAT, CDR2 FNYEAQ (reference sequence). The CDR3 contains 14 residues. CDR3 coding DNA: TGTGCTAGCAGCTTAGGGGGGTTTCAAGAGACCCAGTACTTC. Protein product: CASSLGGFQETQYF.

This chain joins TRBV30 and TRBJ2-3, with 7 nucleotides matching TRBD2. This CDR3 is 16 amino acids long. V lost 1 base and J lost 0; bases outside the gene matches: 7. Germline V gives CDR1 GTSNPN, CDR2 SVGIG (reference sequence). The CDR3: CAWSGASGVSTDTQYF. CDR3 in DNA: TGTGCCTGGAGTGGCGCTAGCGGAGTTAGCACAGATACGCAGTATTTT.

The rearrangement joins TRBV5-1 to TRBJ2-3; D is possibly TRBD2 (6 bases). Trimming shortened V by 6 bases and J by 2 bases, and 10 bases separated the two germline ends. This CDR3 has 13 residues. Germline lookup yields CDR1 SGHRS and CDR2 YFSETQ. The CDR3: CASNKDYTDTQYF. DNA for the CDR3: TGCGCCAGCAACAAGGACTACACAGATACGCAGTATTTT.